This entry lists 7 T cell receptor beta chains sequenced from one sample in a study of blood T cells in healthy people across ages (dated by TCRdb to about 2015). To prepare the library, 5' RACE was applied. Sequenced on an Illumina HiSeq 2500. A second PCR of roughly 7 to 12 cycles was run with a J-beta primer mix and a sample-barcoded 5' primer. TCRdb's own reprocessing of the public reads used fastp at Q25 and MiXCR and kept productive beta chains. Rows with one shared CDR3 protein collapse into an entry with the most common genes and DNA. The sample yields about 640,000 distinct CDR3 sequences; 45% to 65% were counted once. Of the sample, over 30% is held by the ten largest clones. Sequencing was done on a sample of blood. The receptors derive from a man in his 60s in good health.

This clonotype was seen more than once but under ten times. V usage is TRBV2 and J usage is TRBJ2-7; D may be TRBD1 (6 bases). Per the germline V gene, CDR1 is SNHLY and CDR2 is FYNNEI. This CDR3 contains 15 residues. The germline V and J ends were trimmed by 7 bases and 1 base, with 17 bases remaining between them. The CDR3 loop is CASTVGQSGSYEQYF. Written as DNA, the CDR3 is TGTGCCAGCACCGTTGGACAGTCCGGTTCCTACGAGCAGTACTTC.

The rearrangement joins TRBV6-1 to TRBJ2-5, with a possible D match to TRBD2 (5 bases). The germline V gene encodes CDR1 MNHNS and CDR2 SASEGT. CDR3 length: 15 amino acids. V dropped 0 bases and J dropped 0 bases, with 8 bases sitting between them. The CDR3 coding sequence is TGTGCCAGCAGTGAAGCTGGACTGCACCAAGAGACCCAGTACTTC. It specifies CASSEAGLHQETQYF.

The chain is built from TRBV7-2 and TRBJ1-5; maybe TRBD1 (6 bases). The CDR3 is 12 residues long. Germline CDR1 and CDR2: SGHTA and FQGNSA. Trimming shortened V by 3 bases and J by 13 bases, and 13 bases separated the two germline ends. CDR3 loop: CASSLSGTLQHF. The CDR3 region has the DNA TGTGCCAGCAGCTTGTCCGGGACACTACAGCATTTT. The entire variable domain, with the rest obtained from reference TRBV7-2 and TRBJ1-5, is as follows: GAGVSQSPSNKVTEKGKDVELRCDPISGHTALYWYRQSLGQGLEFLIYFQGNSAPDKSGLPSDRFSAERTGGSVSTLTIQRTQQEDSAVYLCASSLSGTLQHFGDGTRLSIL.

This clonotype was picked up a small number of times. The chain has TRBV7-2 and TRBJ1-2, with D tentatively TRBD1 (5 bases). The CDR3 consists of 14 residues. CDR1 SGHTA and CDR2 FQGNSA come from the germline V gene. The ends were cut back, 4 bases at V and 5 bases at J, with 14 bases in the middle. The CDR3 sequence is CASSSPGTGYGYTF. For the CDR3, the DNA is TGTGCCAGCAGCTCCCCGGGGACGGGGTATGGCTACACCTTC.

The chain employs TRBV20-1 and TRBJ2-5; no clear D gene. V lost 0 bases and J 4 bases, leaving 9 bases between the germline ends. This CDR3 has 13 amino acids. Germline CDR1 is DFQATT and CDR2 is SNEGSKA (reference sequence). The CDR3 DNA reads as TGCAGTGCTAGAGACCCTGGGCCAGAGACCCAGTACTTC. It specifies CSARDPGPETQYF.

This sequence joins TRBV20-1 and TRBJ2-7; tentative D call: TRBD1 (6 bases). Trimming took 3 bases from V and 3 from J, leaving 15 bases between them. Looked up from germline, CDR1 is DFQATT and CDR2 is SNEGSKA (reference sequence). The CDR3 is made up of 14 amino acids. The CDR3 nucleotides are TGCAGTGCTAGGGGGGACGGGACAAACTACGAGCAGTACTTC. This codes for CSARGDGTNYEQYF.

The CDR3 protein is CASSHPPGQGGGTQYF. DNA of the CDR3: TGCGCCAGCAGCCATCCTCCGGGACAGGGAGGGGGTACGCAGTATTTT. The chain carries TRBV4-1 and TRBJ2-3; 9 bases map to TRBD1. V was pared by 3 bases and J by 8 bases, with 12 bases of the junction left unmatched. The CDR3 has 16 residues. Germline assignment: CDR1 MGHRA and CDR2 YSYEKL.